This T cell receptor beta chain derives from a study of Graves' ophthalmopathy and Graves' hyperthyroidism. Whole-study findings and limits: Clonotypes were expanded in thyroid at above 0.001 frequency, and most also appeared in blood. The 13-signature model separated ophthalmopathy from stable hyperthyroidism at almost 90% sensitivity and about 80% specificity.

The authors amplified TCR beta CDR3 regions from RNA transcripts. HTBI primers were employed in first-round RT-PCR, then a second-round multiplex PCR followed. TCRdb analysed the multiplex PCR reads with MiXCR anew, one entry per CDR3 protein. The repertoire has about 1.2 million distinct CDR3 sequences, about 40% of them found once; the top ten carry around 10%. Germline CDR1 and CDR2: SGDLS and YYNGEE. CDR3 length: 14 residues. V was shortened by 4 bases and J by 11 bases, with 19 bases between the two germline ends. Hyperthyroidism cases were recent diagnoses of under 2 months' duration in people aged 18 to 65. A diagnosis was made from clinical symptoms together with serum thyroxine, TRAb, thyroid ultrasound and orbital computed tomography. Details on this clonotype: Its specificity is not known.

This chain links TRBV9 with TRBJ1-5; D not certain. The sample taken for sequencing was peripheral blood or thyroid tissue (not recorded which). The sequence derives from an adult man with Graves' hyperthyroidism. DNA of the CDR3: TGTGCCAGCAGCCAAGATCGTTTGGTAGGAGCCCAGCATTTT. The encoded protein is CASSQDRLVGAQHF.